A selection of T cell receptor beta chains follows, all from one sample in a study of T cell repertoires in cytomegalovirus infection. One entry per CDR3 protein results from TCRdb running MiXCR on the reads. The sample contains 900,000 to 950,000 distinct CDR3 sequences, around 32% of which appear only once. No antigen has been identified for these receptors. Here the sequenced sample was cultured CD8+ T cells from PBMCs, taken from culture after CMV antigen stimulation. The receptors derive from a human donor in good health (CMV status not recorded). Some clones in this sample may be carry-over from other donors' samples. Both conserved end residues are part of each CDR3. The D gene is left open where the match is weak. Rows give clone size only sometimes, using once, few, many, or a class for an expanded clone.

V: TRBV7-9; D: -; J: TRBJ2-2; size: -; CDR3: CASPGLGGELFF; DNA: TGTGCCAGCCCGGGTCTAGGCGGGGAGCTGTTTTTT
V: TRBV6-5; D: -; J: TRBJ2-5; size: -; CDR3: CASTPTITGETQYF; DNA: TGTGCCAGCACCCCAACAATCACAGGGGAGACCCAGTACTTC
V: TRBV7-4; D: -; J: TRBJ2-3; size: -; CDR3: CANKDPGDADTQYF; DNA: TGTGCCAACAAGGACCCGGGGGACGCAGATACGCAGTATTTT
V: TRBV7-9; D: -; J: TRBJ1-2; size: few; CDR3: CASSLNYYGYTF; DNA: TGTGCCAGCAGCTTGAATTACTATGGCTACACCTTC
V: TRBV5-6; D: -; J: TRBJ1-5; size: -; CDR3: CASSYGGPGNQPQHF; DNA: TGTGCCAGCAGCTACGGGGGGCCGGGCAATCAGCCCCAGCATTTT
V: TRBV6-6; D: -; J: TRBJ1-1; size: few; CDR3: CASSYREGLSTEAFF; DNA: TGTGCCAGCAGTTACAGGGAAGGTTTGAGCACTGAAGCTTTCTTT
V: TRBV11-2; D: -; J: TRBJ2-5; size: -; CDR3: CASSLVWGPETQYF; DNA: TGTGCCAGCAGCTTAGTTTGGGGTCCAGAGACCCAGTACTTC
V: TRBV27; D: -; J: TRBJ1-1; size: -; CDR3: CASSPQGHAGHTEAFF; DNA: TGTGCCAGCAGTCCACAGGGTCACGCGGGCCACACTGAAGCTTTCTTT
V: TRBV7-2; D: TRBD2; J: TRBJ2-5; size: many; CDR3: CASSSGTSGIPQETQYF; DNA: TGTGCCAGCAGCTCAGGGACTAGCGGGATTCCCCAAGAGACCCAGTACTTC
V: TRBV20-1; D: -; J: TRBJ2-1; size: -; CDR3: CSARRPRSYNEQFF; DNA: TGCAGTGCTAGAAGGCCCCGCTCCTACAATGAGCAGTTCTTC
V: TRBV28; D: -; J: TRBJ2-3; size: -; CDR3: CASSEGQSTDTQYF; DNA: TGTGCCAGCAGTGAGGGACAAAGCACAGATACGCAGTATTTT
V: TRBV7-6; D: TRBD1; J: TRBJ1-2; size: -; CDR3: CASSLAAQTGDYGYTF; DNA: TGTGCCAGCAGCTTAGCAGCTCAGACAGGGGACTATGGCTACACCTTC
V: TRBV14; D: -; J: TRBJ1-3; size: -; CDR3: CASNGGGIGNTIYF; DNA: TGTGCCAGCAACGGGGGAGGAATTGGAAACACCATATATTTT
V: TRBV6-2/TRBV6-3; D: -; J: TRBJ1-4; size: many; CDR3: CASSYAGATNEKLFF; DNA: TGTGCCAGCAGTTACGCCGGGGCAACTAATGAAAAACTGTTTTTT
V: TRBV27; D: -; J: TRBJ1-5; size: few; CDR3: CASSLYAGANSNQPQHF; DNA: TGTGCCAGCAGTTTATATGCAGGGGCGAATAGCAATCAGCCCCAGCATTTT
V: TRBV12-3/TRBV12-4; D: TRBD1; J: TRBJ2-1; size: many; CDR3: CASSRGQVSYNEQFF; DNA: TGTGCCAGCAGTCGGGGACAGGTTTCCTACAATGAGCAGTTCTTC
V: TRBV27; D: TRBD1; J: TRBJ1-1; size: few; CDR3: CASSLPPGTGYSGLEAFF; DNA: TGTGCCAGTAGTTTACCTCCCGGGACAGGGTACTCCGGACTTGAAGCTTTCTTT
V: TRBV6-5; D: TRBD1; J: TRBJ2-3; size: few; CDR3: CASSARTGADTQYF; DNA: TGTGCCAGCAGTGCTAGGACAGGGGCAGATACGCAGTATTTT
V: TRBV7-8; D: -; J: TRBJ1-5; size: few; CDR3: CASSLSRQPQHF; DNA: TGTGCCAGCAGCTTATCCCGTCAGCCCCAGCATTTT
V: TRBV4-1; D: -; J: TRBJ2-3; size: -; CDR3: CASSQVGESTDTQYF; DNA: TGCGCCAGCAGCCAAGTGGGGGAAAGCACAGATACGCAGTATTTT
V: TRBV15; D: -; J: TRBJ2-1; size: -; CDR3: CATSSPRGYNEQFF; DNA: TGTGCCACCAGCAGTCCCCGAGGCTACAATGAGCAGTTCTTC
V: TRBV4-1; D: -; J: TRBJ2-3; size: -; CDR3: CASSQGRLAQDTQYF; DNA: TGCGCCAGCAGCCAAGGTCGGCTGGCTCAAGATACGCAGTATTTT
V: TRBV12-5; D: -; J: TRBJ2-1; size: -; CDR3: CASGPGTTSYNEQFF; DNA: TGTGCTAGTGGCCCAGGGACAACCTCCTACAATGAGCAGTTCTTC
V: TRBV5-5; D: -; J: TRBJ2-1; size: -; CDR3: CASSPTSISYNEQFF; DNA: TGTGCCAGCAGCCCGACAAGTATCTCCTACAATGAGCAGTTCTTC
V: TRBV7-6; D: -; J: TRBJ1-2; size: many; CDR3: CASSKGSPYGYTF; DNA: TGTGCCAGCAGCAAAGGCAGTCCCTATGGCTACACCTTC
V: TRBV5-4; D: -; J: TRBJ1-1; size: few; CDR3: CASSSLGPGDTEAFF; DNA: TGTGCCAGCAGCTCTCTGGGCCCGGGGGACACTGAAGCTTTCTTT
V: TRBV6-5; D: TRBD1; J: TRBJ1-1; size: -; CDR3: CASIPPGGAGKSDFLTEAFF; DNA: TGTGCCAGCATTCCTCCAGGGGGCGCGGGCAAGAGCGACTTCCTCACTGAAGCTTTCTTT
V: TRBV7-6; D: TRBD1; J: TRBJ2-2; size: -; CDR3: CASSLTDRGRTGELFF; DNA: TGTGCCAGCAGCTTGACGGACAGGGGGCGTACCGGGGAGCTGTTTTTT
V: TRBV9; D: -; J: TRBJ2-1; size: -; CDR3: CASSVGGGASNEQFF; DNA: TGTGCCAGCAGCGTAGGAGGGGGAGCCTCCAATGAGCAGTTCTTC
V: TRBV7-9; D: TRBD1; J: TRBJ1-3; size: few; CDR3: CASSPVTGPSGNTIYF; DNA: TGTGCCAGCAGCCCGGTGACAGGGCCCTCTGGAAACACCATATATTTT
V: TRBV12-3/TRBV12-4; D: TRBD2; J: TRBJ2-3; size: once; CDR3: CASSPGLAGGFGDTRYF; DNA: TGTGCCAGCAGTCCAGGACTAGCGGGGGGATTTGGAGATACGCGGTATTTT
V: TRBV19; D: -; J: TRBJ2-2; size: few; CDR3: CASTLRGEITGELFF; DNA: TGTGCCAGTACTCTAAGGGGGGAAATCACCGGGGAGCTGTTTTTT
V: TRBV7-9; D: -; J: TRBJ1-5; size: -; CDR3: CASRGDRSGPQHF; DNA: TGTGCCAGCAGGGGCGACAGGTCGGGGCCCCAGCATTTT
V: TRBV7-6; D: -; J: TRBJ1-2; size: -; CDR3: CASSSGDTWPYGYTF; DNA: TGTGCCAGCAGCTCGGGGGACACCTGGCCCTATGGCTACACCTTC